This record concerns one T cell receptor beta chain sequence. V lost 6 bases and J lost 5; bases outside the gene matches: 10. This CDR3 comprises 17 residues. The germline V gene encodes CDR1 SEHNR and CDR2 FQNEAQ (reference sequence). The source of the sample is a study of blood T cell repertoires in COVID-19. Looking at the study overall: Sample material is recorded as cDNA or gDNA derived from T cells, B-cell-depleted T cells, or PBMCs.

Enrollees, roughly 18 to 95 years old, lived in 20 to 25 US areas. Profiled with immunoSEQ multiplex PCR; TCRdb holds only in-frame clones, not every one. This sample carries approximately 480,000 clones, about 85% of them seen once, and the ten largest clones take under 0.75%. This chain uses TRBV7-9 with TRBJ2-5; TRBD2 agrees at 15 bases. Sequencing was done on a sample of PBMCs or T cells enriched from blood (not recorded which). This TCR was sampled from a woman under 30 who had recovered from COVID-19. The CDR3 loop is CASRRPGLAGGRETQYF. The CDR3 DNA reads as TGTGCCAGCAGGCGGCCGGGACTAGCGGGGGGCAGGGAGACCCAGTACTTC.